These 31 T cell receptor beta chains were all obtained from the same sample, sequenced in a study of blood T cell repertoires in COVID-19. The method was immunoSEQ multiplex PCR; TCRdb's version includes in-frame clones alone and lacks a portion of them. Here the sample spans around 230,000 clones, about four fifths being singletons. Sequenced material: peripheral blood. The receptors come from a woman older than 75 with acute or convalescent COVID-19.

The rearrangement links TRBV19 to TRBJ1-2, with D tentatively TRBD1 (5 bases). The CDR3 is made up of 14 amino acids. The V gene's germline CDR1 is LNHDA and CDR2 SQIVND (reference sequence). The V end lost 6 bases, the J end lost 1 base, and 12 bases lay between the germline ends. As DNA, the CDR3 is TGTGCCAGTAGCCGACAGTCAGATAACTATGGCTACACCTTC. This sequence encodes CASSRQSDNYGYTF.

The chain has TRBV5-5 and TRBJ1-6; TRBD1 agrees at 7 bases. The junction had 4 bases not matched to a gene; V was cut back by 0 bases and J by 10 bases. Germline CDR1 is SGHKS and CDR2 is YYEKEE (reference sequence). The CDR3 is made up of 14 amino acids. In DNA, the CDR3 is TGTGCCAGCAGCTTGGTGGGACAGCAATCACCCCTCCACTTT. The encoded protein is CASSLVGQQSPLHF. Full variable domain (missing parts from reference TRBV5-5 and TRBJ1-6): DAGVTQSPTHLIKTRGQQVTLRCSPISGHKSVSWYQQVLGQGPQFIFQYYEKEERGRGNFPDRFSARQFPNYSSELNVNALLLGDSALYLCASSLVGQQSPLHFGNGTRLTVT.

The CDR3 sequence is CASSDRETTNEKLFF. CDR3 DNA sequence: TGTGCCAGCAGTGATCGAGAGACAACTAATGAAAAACTGTTTTTT. The chain combines TRBV2 with TRBJ1-4; D is unclear. The CDR3 contains 15 residues. Trimming took off 3 bases at V and 0 bases at J, with 8 bases between the two ends. Germline lookup yields CDR1 SNHLY and CDR2 FYNNEI.

The V and J genes are TRBV10-3 and TRBJ1-4; TRBD1 matches 8 bases. The CDR3 length is 13 residues. J gave up 4 bases and V 11 bases, and 6 bases lay outside the gene matches. Germline V gives CDR1 ENHRY, CDR2 SYGVKD. This CDR3 is CAVGQGINEKLFF. CDR3 coding DNA: TGTGCCGTCGGACAGGGCATTAATGAAAAACTGTTTTTT.

This rearrangement joins TRBV5-4 to TRBJ2-3; TRBD2 might be the D (5 bases). With 3 bases removed from V and 5 bases from J, the gap between germline ends came to 13 bases. The CDR3 length is 14 residues. CDR1 and CDR2 (germline): SGHNT, YYREEE (reference sequence). As DNA, the CDR3 is TGTGCCAGCAGCTGGGGTGGACTGAAAGATACGCAGTATTTT. It encodes CASSWGGLKDTQYF.

The genes are TRBV5-1 and TRBJ2-3; weak D call: TRBD2 (6 bases). Germline values: CDR1 SGHRS, CDR2 YFSETQ. CDR3 size: 14 residues. Between the trimmed V and J ends, which lost 0 bases and 6 bases, there was a span of 11 bases. In nucleotides, the CDR3 is TGCGCCAGCAGCTTGGTCGCGGGATCGGATACGCAGTATTTT. Its protein product is CASSLVAGSDTQYF.

This clone was picked up a small number of times. The chain joins TRBV5-8 to TRBJ1-1; tentative D call: TRBD1 (5 bases). Germline assignment: CDR1 SGHTS and CDR2 YDEGEE. Trimming left V 4 bases short and J 4 bases short, with 11 bases between. The CDR3 runs 13 residues. The CDR3 DNA follows: TGTGCCAGCAGCCCGGGGGGGGTCACTGAAGCTTTCTTT. Protein: CASSPGGVTEAFF.

The chain has TRBV19 and TRBJ2-3; TRBD1 might be the D (6 bases). Germline CDR1 is LNHDA and CDR2 is SQIVND (reference sequence). Trimming removed 3 bases at V and 4 bases at J, with 8 bases between. The CDR3 extends over 13 amino acids. CDR3 sequence (DNA): TGTGCCAGTAGTATCTCAGGGGCAGATACGCAGTATTTT. This translates into CASSISGADTQYF.

V and J are TRBV12-3 or TRBV12-4 and TRBJ2-3, with 7 positions matching TRBD1. The junction had 4 bases not matched to a gene; V was cut back by 10 bases and J by 0 bases. This CDR3 has 13 residues. The CDR3 DNA follows: TGTGCCACAAGACAGGGAAGCACAGATACGCAGTATTTT. Its protein is CATRQGSTDTQYF.

This chain links TRBV3-1 (or the pseudogene TRBV3-2) with TRBJ2-5, with 10 bases lining up with TRBD2. V was pared by 4 bases and J by 2 bases, with 13 bases of the junction left unmatched. Germline-derived CDR1 and CDR2 are LGHDT and YNNKEL (reference sequence). The CDR3 is 18 residues long. CDR3 region: CASSLKRRRLAGQETQYF. CDR3 bases: TGTGCCAGCAGCCTAAAAAGACGCCGACTAGCGGGTCAAGAGACCCAGTACTTC.

The chain is built from TRBV6-1 and TRBJ1-4, with 10 nucleotides matching TRBD1. Germline loops: CDR1 MNHNS, CDR2 SASEGT. This CDR3 has 17 amino acids. Trimming cost V 4 bases and J 3 bases; bases outside gene matches: 8. CDR3 amino acids: CASSARQGAMPNEKLFF. In DNA, the CDR3 is TGTGCCAGCAGTGCCAGACAGGGGGCGATGCCTAATGAAAAACTGTTTTTT.

The chain couples TRBV9 to TRBJ1-4; TRBD1 is a possible D gene (6 bases). The CDR3 is 14 amino acids. Germline V lookup: CDR1 SGDLS, CDR2 YYNGEE. Trimming took 2 bases from V and 3 from J, leaving 8 bases between them. The DNA for the CDR3 is TGTGCCAGCAGCGTGGCAGGGGCTAATGAAAAACTGTTTTTT. It codes for CASSVAGANEKLFF. Complete variable domain (other parts from reference TRBV9 and TRBJ1-4): DSGVTQTPKHLITATGQRVTLRCSPRSGDLSVYWYQQSLDQGLQFLIQYYNGEERAKGNILERFSAQQFPDLHSELNLSSLELGDSALYFCASSVAGANEKLFFGSGTQLSVL.

This chain joins TRBV2 and TRBJ1-2; 7 nucleotides agree with TRBD1. From germline, CDR1 is SNHLY and CDR2 FYNNEI. V trimming: 6 bases; J trimming: 0 bases; junction bases outside the gene matches: 7. The CDR3 is 15 amino acids. This CDR3 reads CASRPRTGSNYGYTF. In DNA form, the CDR3 reads TGTGCCAGCAGACCCAGGACAGGATCTAACTATGGCTACACCTTC.

This sequence joins TRBV28 and TRBJ1-5; D gene ambiguous. Germline assignment: CDR1 MDHEN and CDR2 SYDVKM. The CDR3 sequence is 14 residues long. V was trimmed by 5 bases and J by 3 bases, leaving 11 bases between them. The CDR3 region is CASSIPPFNQPQHF. CDR3 nucleotides: TGTGCCAGCAGTATTCCCCCGTTCAATCAGCCCCAGCATTTT.

The chain links TRBV29-1 to TRBJ2-3; D is unclear. V lost 6 bases and J 2 bases, leaving 12 bases between the germline ends. Germline lookup yields CDR1 SQVTM and CDR2 ANQGSEA. CDR3 length: 13 amino acids. CDR3 protein: CSVDMDITDTQYF. CDR3 in DNA: TGCAGCGTCGACATGGATATCACAGATACGCAGTATTTT.

The chain is built from TRBV12-5 and TRBJ1-6, with D perhaps matching TRBD1 (5 bases). V shed 2 bases and J shed 2 bases, with 13 bases lying between them. The CDR3 sequence is 17 residues long. The V gene's germline CDR1 is LGHNT and CDR2 FRNRAP. The CDR3 region is CASGLTPGPPYNSPLHF. The CDR3 nucleotides are TGTGCTAGTGGTTTGACTCCAGGGCCTCCCTATAATTCACCCCTCCACTTT. Full variable domain (outside the CDR3, taken from reference TRBV12-5 and TRBJ1-6): DARVTQTPRHKVTEMGQEVTMRCQPILGHNTVFWYRQTMMQGLELLAYFRNRAPLDDSGMPKDRFSAEMPDATLATLKIQPSEPRDSAVYFCASGLTPGPPYNSPLHFGNGTRLTVT.

The chain links TRBV6-6 to TRBJ1-5, with TRBD1 matching 8 bases. This CDR3 has 20 residues. The V and J ends lost 6 bases and 2 bases, in that order; junction bases with no gene match: 21. Per germline, CDR1 MNHNY and CDR2 SVGAGI (reference sequence). CDR3 DNA: TGTGCCAGCAGCCCGTCCCGGGACAGGAGGCCAGGAAGCGGCAATCAGCCCCAGCATTTT. Translation gives CASSPSRDRRPGSGNQPQHF.

V gene TRBV12-3 or TRBV12-4 combines with J gene TRBJ1-2; the D gene is possibly TRBD1 (6 bases). The CDR3 totals 13 residues. V lost 7 bases to trimming and J lost 5 bases, with 14 bases between them. CDR3 sequence: CASNKGGVYGYTF. CDR3 coding DNA: TGTGCCAGCAATAAGGGGGGGGTATATGGCTACACCTTC.

The rearrangement links TRBV5-6 to TRBJ2-7; TRBD2 aligns across 11 bases. CDR1 SGHDT and CDR2 YYEEEE come from the germline V gene. This CDR3 region has 13 residues. J lost 5 bases, V lost 4 bases, and 2 bases had no gene match. The CDR3 protein is CASSIAGGDEQYF. In DNA, the CDR3 is TGTGCCAGCAGCATAGCGGGGGGGGACGAGCAGTACTTC.

The chain recombines TRBV7-3 with TRBJ2-2, with 7 bases matching TRBD1. The junction had 8 bases not matched to a gene; V was cut back by 5 bases and J by 5 bases. Germline V gene lookup returns CDR1 SGHTA and CDR2 FQGTGA. CDR3 length equals 15 residues. CDR3 residues: CASSTGQQGTGELFF. The CDR3 DNA reads as TGTGCCAGCAGCACGGGACAGCAAGGTACCGGGGAGCTGTTTTTT. The full variable domain, with the rest looked up from reference TRBV7-3 and TRBJ2-2, is GAGVSQTPSNKVTEKGKYVELRCDPISGHTALYWYRQSLGQGPEFLIYFQGTGAADDSGLPNDRFFAVRPEGSVSTLKIQRTERGDSAVYLCASSTGQQGTGELFFGEGSRLTVL.

The V gene is TRBV28, the J gene TRBJ1-6, with D unclear. The germline CDR1 and CDR2 sequences are MDHEN and SYDVKM. The CDR3 is made up of 12 amino acids. V shed 4 bases and J shed 7 bases, with 5 bases lying between them. CDR3 sequence reads: CASSSGNSPLHF. The CDR3 DNA reads TGTGCCAGCAGTTCGGGGAATTCACCCCTCCACTTT.

The chain links TRBV9 to TRBJ2-1, with TRBD2 matching 10 bases. CDR1 and CDR2 from the germline V gene are SGDLS and YYNGEE. Germline trimming cut 0 bases from V and 5 bases from J; bases unmatched to any gene: 5. The CDR3 has 16 amino acids. The CDR3 sequence is CASSVGGTSGNNEQFF. In DNA, the CDR3 is TGTGCCAGCAGCGTAGGAGGCACTAGCGGGAACAATGAGCAGTTCTTC.

The V call is TRBV12-3 or TRBV12-4, the J call TRBJ1-1; unclear D gene. The CDR3 extends over 12 amino acids. V was trimmed by 4 bases and J by 4 bases, leaving 7 bases between them. The CDR3 is CASSSRSTEAFF. The CDR3 region has the DNA TGTGCCAGCAGTTCCCGGAGCACTGAAGCTTTCTTT.

The genes are TRBV24-1 and TRBJ1-5; D is possibly TRBD1 (6 bases). This CDR3 comprises 16 residues. V dropped 3 bases and J dropped 2 bases, with 13 bases sitting between them. Per germline, CDR1 KGHDR and CDR2 SFDVKD. Here the CDR3 DNA reads TGTGCCACCAGTGATCACAGGGTTGGGGGCAATCAGCCCCAGCATTTT. Translated, it gives CATSDHRVGGNQPQHF.

The chain has TRBV5-1 and TRBJ2-7; D unclear. Germline CDR1 reads SGHRS; CDR2 reads YFSETQ. V was clipped by 0 bases and J by 2 bases, with 9 bases between them. The CDR3 runs to 14 residues. DNA of the CDR3: TGCGCCAGCAGCTTGGGGCCAGACACCTACGAGCAGTACTTC. Translation gives CASSLGPDTYEQYF.

This chain connects TRBV28 to TRBJ2-7; D is perhaps TRBD2 (7 bases). Germline-derived CDR1 and CDR2 are MDHEN and SYDVKM. The V end lost 8 bases, the J end lost 3 bases, and 11 bases lay between the germline ends. CDR3 length: 12 residues. In DNA form, the CDR3 reads TGTGCCAGCGGCGGGGGCAGCTACGAGCAGTACTTC. This sequence encodes CASGGGSYEQYF.

The chain recombines TRBV7-9 with TRBJ2-2, with a tentative D call TRBD2 (6 bases). The V end lost 5 bases, the J end lost 0 bases, and 19 bases lay between the germline ends. The CDR3 has 18 residues. Germline V gene lookup returns CDR1 SEHNR and CDR2 FQNEAQ (reference sequence). In DNA, the CDR3 is TGTGCCAGCAGCCCCGAAGGTGGGGGGTTCGCGAACACCGGGGAGCTGTTTTTT. Translated, it gives CASSPEGGGFANTGELFF. Full variable domain (outside the CDR3, taken from reference TRBV7-9 and TRBJ2-2): DTGVSQNPRHKITKRGQNVTFRCDPISEHNRLYWYRQTLGQGPEFLTYFQNEAQLEKSRLLSDRFSAERPKGSFSTLEIQRTEQGDSAMYLCASSPEGGGFANTGELFFGEGSRLTVL.

The chain recombines TRBV6-1 with TRBJ2-5; 10 nucleotides match TRBD2. There are 16 residues in the CDR3. J lost 4 bases, V lost 3 bases, and 8 bases had no gene match. CDR1 is MNHNS and CDR2 is SASEGT in the germline V gene. The CDR3 loop is CASSEPSGGKGETQYF. The CDR3 DNA reads as TGTGCCAGCAGTGAGCCTAGCGGGGGTAAAGGAGAGACCCAGTACTTC.

The V gene is TRBV19, the J gene TRBJ1-2, with D possibly TRBD1 on 6 matching bases. Germline-derived CDR1 and CDR2 are LNHDA and SQIVND (reference sequence). There are 12 residues in the CDR3. V gave up 4 bases and J gave up 4 bases, with 7 bases separating them. CDR3 residues: CASSSRGYGYTF. In DNA, the CDR3 is TGTGCCAGTAGTAGCAGGGGCTATGGCTACACCTTC.

This chain links TRBV6-5 with TRBJ1-4, with D perhaps TRBD1 (6 bases). Deletions cut 2 bases from V and 8 bases from J, with 15 bases between. This CDR3 spans 15 amino acids. CDR1 is MNHEY and CDR2 is SVGAGI in the germline V gene. DNA for the CDR3: TGTGCCAGCAGTTACCTATACAGGGTGGGCGAAAAACTGTTTTTT. Its protein product is CASSYLYRVGEKLFF.

The rearrangement links TRBV25-1 to TRBJ2-2, with a possible D match to TRBD1 (6 bases). V was clipped by 4 bases and J by 1 base, with 10 bases between them. In germline, CDR1 is MGHDK, CDR2 SYGVNS. The CDR3 runs 15 residues. CDR3: CASSAPDRNTGELFF. CDR3 sequence (DNA): TGTGCCAGCAGTGCCCCGGACAGGAACACCGGGGAGCTGTTTTTT. Filled out from reference TRBV25-1 and TRBJ2-2, the complete variable domain reads EADIYQTPRYLVIGTGKKITLECSQTMGHDKMYWYQQDPGMELHLIHYSYGVNSTEKGDLSSESTVSRIRTEHFPLTLESARPSHTSQYLCASSAPDRNTGELFFGEGSRLTVL.